This TCR beta chain was observed in a study of neurological immune-mediated disorders. Germline V CDR1 and CDR2: SEHNR, FQNEAQ (reference sequence). The CDR3 contains 16 residues. V dropped 2 bases and J dropped 0 bases, with 12 bases sitting between them. 5'RACE employing 10-nucleotide random UMIs yielded the cDNA. Over 190 million TCR-beta sequences from 15-18 subjects came from every sequencing run. TCRdb redid the calling of the 5' RACE reads with MiXCR, one entry per CDR3 protein. The sample has around 69,000 distinct CDR3 sequences; 10% are singletons. Time point reported: longitudinal time-point 1 (baseline).

The chain uses TRBV7-9 and TRBJ2-3; D gene ambiguous. What was sequenced was PBMCs. This clonotype was obtained from a young man in good health. The CDR3 sequence: CASSLFETLSTDTQYF. CDR3 in DNA: TGTGCCAGCAGCTTATTTGAGACACTTAGCACAGATACGCAGTATTTT. Full variable domain (missing parts from reference TRBV7-9 and TRBJ2-3): DTGVSQNPRHKITKRGQNVTFRCDPISEHNRLYWYRQTLGQGPEFLTYFQNEAQLEKSRLLSDRFSAERPKGSFSTLEIQRTEQGDSAMYLCASSLFETLSTDTQYFGPGTRLTVL.